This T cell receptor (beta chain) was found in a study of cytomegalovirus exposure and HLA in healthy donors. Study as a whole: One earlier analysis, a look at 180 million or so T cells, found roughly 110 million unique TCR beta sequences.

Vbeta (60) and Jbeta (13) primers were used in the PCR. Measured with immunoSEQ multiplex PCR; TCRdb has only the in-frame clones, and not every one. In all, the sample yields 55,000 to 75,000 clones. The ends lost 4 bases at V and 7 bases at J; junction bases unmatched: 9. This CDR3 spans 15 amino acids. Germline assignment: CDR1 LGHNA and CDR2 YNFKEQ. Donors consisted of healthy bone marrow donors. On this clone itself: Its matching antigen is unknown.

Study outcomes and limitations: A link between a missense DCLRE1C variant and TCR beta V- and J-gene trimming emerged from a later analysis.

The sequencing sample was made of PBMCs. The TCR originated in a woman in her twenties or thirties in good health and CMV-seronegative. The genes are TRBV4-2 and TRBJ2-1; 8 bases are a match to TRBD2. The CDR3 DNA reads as TGTGCCAGCAGCCTCCCGGGGCGGGGGGCTAATGAGCAGTTCTTC. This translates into CASSLPGRGANEQFF.